Listed here are 12 T cell receptor beta chains from one sample, sequenced in a study of cytomegalovirus exposure and HLA in healthy donors. PCR primers comprised 60 Vbeta and 13 Jbeta primers. TCRdb's table, derived via immunoSEQ multiplex PCR, lists solely in-frame clones and lacks some. The sample includes 150,000 to 200,000 clones, about 85% of them seen just once. Material: PBMCs. The receptor source for this set is a woman in her 50s in good health and CMV-seropositive.

Here the CDR3 DNA reads TGTGCCAGCAGCTTAGATTCGAGGAGGATTTTCTTT. The encoded protein is CASSLDSRRIFF. The genes are TRBV11-3 and TRBJ1-1, with D unresolved. This CDR3 spans 12 amino acids. With 0 bases removed from V and 13 bases from J, the gap between germline ends came to 12 bases. Germline V gives CDR1 SGHNT, CDR2 YENEEA.

The chain couples TRBV2 to TRBJ1-1, with a weak D call TRBD1 (6 bases). Germline-derived CDR1 and CDR2 are SNHLY and FYNNEI. The germline V and J ends were trimmed by 2 bases and 0 bases, with 10 bases remaining between them. The CDR3 loop spans 15 amino acids. Written as DNA, the CDR3 is TGTGCCAGCAGTGAAAGGGGGGGCCTGAACACTGAAGCTTTCTTT. Its protein is CASSERGGLNTEAFF.

The chain joins TRBV19 to TRBJ2-2; 8 bases line up with TRBD1. The CDR3 is 14 residues long. The V gene end was trimmed by 5 bases and the J gene end by 7 bases; junction bases not matched to a gene: 6. The germline gives CDR1 LNHDA, CDR2 SQIVND (reference sequence). CDR3 sequence reads: CASSVQGAIGELFF. The CDR3 DNA follows: TGTGCCAGTAGTGTTCAGGGGGCTATCGGGGAGCTGTTTTTT.

The genes are TRBV7-2 and TRBJ1-2, with TRBD1 matching 9 bases. The germline V gene has CDR1 SGHTA and CDR2 FQGNSA. Losses at the gene ends were 0 bases for V and 2 bases for J; bases not matched to a gene: 1. CDR3 length equals 15 residues. This CDR3 is CASSLAGTGNYGYTF. DNA of the CDR3: TGTGCCAGCAGCTTAGCGGGGACAGGGAACTATGGCTACACCTTC.

The genes are TRBV28 and TRBJ1-2; TRBD1 is a possible D gene (6 bases). Trimming removed 8 bases from V and 1 base from J, with 8 bases in between. Germline lookup yields CDR1 MDHEN and CDR2 SYDVKM. The CDR3 has 12 amino acids. For the CDR3, the DNA is TGTGCCAGCTCAGGGGTTAACTATGGCTACACCTTC. Its protein product is CASSGVNYGYTF.

The gene calls are TRBV6-5 and TRBJ2-7; D may be TRBD1 (5 bases). V was pared by 5 bases and J by 2 bases, with 16 bases between. CDR1 is MNHEY, CDR2 SVGAGI, per germline. There are 15 residues in the CDR3. The CDR3 region has the DNA TGTGCCAGCAGTACCCCGACAGTAAATGCCTACGAGCAGTACTTC. This sequence encodes CASSTPTVNAYEQYF.

The chain has TRBV4-2 and TRBJ2-7, with 8 bases lining up with TRBD1. The CDR3 is 14 residues long. The ends lost 6 bases at V and 3 bases at J; junction bases unmatched: 7. CDR1 is LGHNA, CDR2 YNFKEQ, per germline. CDR3 amino acids: CASSPGGARYEQYF. CDR3 DNA sequence: TGTGCCAGCAGTCCAGGGGGCGCCCGCTACGAGCAGTACTTC.

This clone was seen a single time. J is TRBJ2-3 and V is TRBV7-2; D gene ambiguous. In germline, CDR1 is SGHTA, CDR2 FQGNSA. The CDR3 is made up of 14 amino acids. V lost 5 bases, J lost 4 bases, and 13 bases lay in between. CDR3 nucleotides: TGTGCCAGCAGCCCACCTCCGGGTGCAGATACGCAGTATTTT. This translates into CASSPPPGADTQYF.

The chain recombines TRBV7-9 with TRBJ2-6; 10 nucleotides align to TRBD1. Germline CDR1 reads SEHNR; CDR2 reads FQNEAQ (reference sequence). V dropped 0 bases and J dropped 1; count of bases not matched to a gene: 6. The length of the CDR3 is 19 residues. In DNA form, the CDR3 reads TGTGCCAGCAGCTTAGCCGACAGGGGGCGCGTATCTGGGGCCAACGTCCTGACTTTC. It specifies CASSLADRGRVSGANVLTF.

The table lists this clone with a few counts. The gene calls are TRBV18 and TRBJ2-1; a possible D gene is TRBD2 (5 bases). V was clipped by 0 bases and J by 3 bases, with 9 bases between them. Germline V gene lookup returns CDR1 KGHSH and CDR2 LQKENI. The CDR3 covers 15 residues. In nucleotides, the CDR3 is TGTGCCAGCTCACCACCCGCAGGAGGCTACAATGAGCAGTTCTTC. Encoded protein: CASSPPAGGYNEQFF.

This clone was detected only a few times. The genes are TRBV4-3 and TRBJ1-2; D ambiguous. The CDR3 extends over 14 amino acids. Deletions cut 0 bases from V and 3 bases from J, with 8 bases between. CDR1 is LGHNA, CDR2 YSLEER, per germline. The CDR3 region has the DNA TGCGCCAGCAGCCAAGATCGAGGAGACTATGGCTACACCTTC. Translation: CASSQDRGDYGYTF.

This sequence joins TRBV28 and TRBJ2-3; maybe TRBD2 (7 bases). The V gene's germline CDR1 is MDHEN and CDR2 SYDVKM. The germline V and J ends were trimmed by 6 bases and 1 base, with 14 bases remaining between them. The CDR3 spans 15 residues. The CDR3 here is CASRGGPRGTDTQYF. The CDR3 DNA reads TGTGCCAGCAGGGGGGGGCCCCGGGGCACAGATACGCAGTATTTT. Filled out from reference TRBV28 and TRBJ2-3, the complete variable domain reads DVKVTQSSRYLVKRTGEKVFLECVQDMDHENMFWYRQDPGLGLRLIYFSYDVKMKEKGDIPEGYSVSREKKERFSLILESASTNQTSMYLCASRGGPRGTDTQYFGPGTRLTVL.